The T cell receptor (beta chain) described here comes from a study of Ad26.COV2.S vaccination and SARS-CoV-2 variants. General study points: Vaccine and placebo recipients had similar non-spike TCR breadth. Responses of spike-specific T cells (both CD8+ and CD4+) reportedly showed substantial breadth after vaccination. TCR breadth and depth estimates may have understated total T cell responses.

Some clones are missing from TCRdb's copy, which holds only in-frame ones; the method was immunoSEQ multiplex PCR. Of about 350,000 clones in the sample, less than 90% are singletons; the top ten hold roughly a tenth. Germline CDR1 is MNHEY and CDR2 is SVGAGI. J lost 8 bases, V lost 2 bases, and 3 bases had no gene match. The CDR3 extends over 13 amino acids. About this clone itself: Its antigen is not known.

Regarding treatment: 19 received Ad26.COV2.S at low or high dose, single or two shots; about 5 received placebo; per-sample allocation not given. The samples date from day 63 after the first vaccine or placebo injection. Recruitment in Boston yielded a donor of adult age, 18-55 years. The clonotype originates from a person aged 18-65 years who received the Ad26.COV2.S COVID-19 vaccine or a placebo. This chain joins TRBV6-5 and TRBJ1-1; 9 nucleotides line up with TRBD1. The sequenced sample was peripheral blood, obtained in a trial of Ad26.COV2.S vaccine versus placebo. The CDR3 DNA follows: TGTGCCAGCAGTTACGATGGACAGGGGGAAGCTTTCTTT. Translated, it gives CASSYDGQGEAFF.